This T cell receptor beta chain was found in a study of radiotherapy plus CTLA-4 blockade in lung cancer. Across the study: Of all patients, more than 15% responded objectively and roughly 31% showed disease control. General observations from the study: Tumor-derived TCR clones expanded in blood after radiotherapy plus ipilimumab. Interferon-beta, together with early blood T cell clone dynamics, reportedly best predicted response.

There are a few counts of this clone. Its antigen is unidentified. Data came from immunoSEQ multiplex PCR; TCRdb stores just in-frame clones and leaves some out. This table has some 66,000 clones, over 80% appearing once. Germline values: CDR1 LGHNA, CDR2 YNFKEQ. This CDR3 contains 18 residues. Trimming removed 0 bases from V and 0 bases from J, with 18 bases in between. This receptor was obtained from a human donor with non-small cell lung cancer who had a partial response to radiotherapy plus ipilimumab. The sample consisted of peripheral blood, taken from a patient treated with radiotherapy plus ipilimumab. The V and J genes are TRBV4-2 and TRBJ2-7; D is perhaps TRBD2 (6 bases). The CDR3 region has the DNA TGTGCCAGCAGCCAAGATCCCGGGGGTAGCGAAAGCTCCTACGAGCAGTACTTC. Protein product: CASSQDPGGSESSYEQYF.